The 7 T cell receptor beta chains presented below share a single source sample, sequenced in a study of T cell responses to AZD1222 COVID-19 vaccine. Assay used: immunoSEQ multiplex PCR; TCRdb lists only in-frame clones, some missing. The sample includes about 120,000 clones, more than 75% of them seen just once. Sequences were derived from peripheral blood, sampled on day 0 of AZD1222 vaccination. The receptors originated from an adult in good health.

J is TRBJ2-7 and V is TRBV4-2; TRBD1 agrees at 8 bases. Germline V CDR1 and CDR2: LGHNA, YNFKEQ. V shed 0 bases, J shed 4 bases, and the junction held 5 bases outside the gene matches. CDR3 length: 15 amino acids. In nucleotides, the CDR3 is TGTGCCAGCAGCCAAGAAGCAGGGGGCCAATACGAGCAGTACTTC. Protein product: CASSQEAGGQYEQYF.

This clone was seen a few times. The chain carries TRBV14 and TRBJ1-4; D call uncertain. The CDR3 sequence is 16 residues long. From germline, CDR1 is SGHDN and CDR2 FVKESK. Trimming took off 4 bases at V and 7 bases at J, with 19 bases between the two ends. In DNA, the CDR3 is TGTGCCAGCAGCCGGCTTCTAAGCGGTGGGGTTGAAAAACTGTTTTTT. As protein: CASSRLLSGGVEKLFF.

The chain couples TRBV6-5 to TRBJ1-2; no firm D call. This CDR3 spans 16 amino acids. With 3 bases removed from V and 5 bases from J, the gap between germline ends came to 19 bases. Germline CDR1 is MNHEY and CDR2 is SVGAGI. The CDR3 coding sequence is TGTGCCAGCAGTTATTGGGCAGAGCCAGATAATTATGGCTACACCTTC. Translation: CASSYWAEPDNYGYTF.

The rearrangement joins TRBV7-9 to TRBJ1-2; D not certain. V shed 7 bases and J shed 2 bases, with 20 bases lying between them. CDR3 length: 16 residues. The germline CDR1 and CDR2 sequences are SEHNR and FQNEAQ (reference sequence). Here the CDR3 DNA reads TGTGCCAGCACCCCCCGGACGGCTTCCCTCAACTATGGCTACACCTTC. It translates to CASTPRTASLNYGYTF.

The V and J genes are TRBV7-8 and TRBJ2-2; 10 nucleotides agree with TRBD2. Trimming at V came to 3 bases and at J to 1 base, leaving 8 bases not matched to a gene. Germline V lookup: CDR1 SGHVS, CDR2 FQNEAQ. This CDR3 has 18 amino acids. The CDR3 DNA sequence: TGTGCCAGCAGCTTCCCCCGCCCTAGCGGGGGGAACACCGGGGAGCTGTTTTTT. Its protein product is CASSFPRPSGGNTGELFF.

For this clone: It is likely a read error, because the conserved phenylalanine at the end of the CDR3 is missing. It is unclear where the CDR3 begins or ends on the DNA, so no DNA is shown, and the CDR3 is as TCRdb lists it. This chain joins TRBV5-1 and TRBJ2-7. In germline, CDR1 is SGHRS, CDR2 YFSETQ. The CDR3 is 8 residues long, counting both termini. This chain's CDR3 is CASSLGCD.

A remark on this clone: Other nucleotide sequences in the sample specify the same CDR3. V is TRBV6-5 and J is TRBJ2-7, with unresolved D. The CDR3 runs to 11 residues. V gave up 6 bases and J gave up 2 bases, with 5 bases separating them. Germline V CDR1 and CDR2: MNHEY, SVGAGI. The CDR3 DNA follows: TGTGCCAGCAGCTCGACCTACGAGCAGTACTTC. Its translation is CASSSTYEQYF.